The subject of this entry is one T cell receptor (beta chain). It has no known antigen specificity. No clone much larger than this one lies a single base away; base qualities are absent. The sample is drawn from a study of graft-versus-host responses after intestinal transplantation (dated by TCRdb to the early 2020s). Regarding the complete study: The transplants that recipients got were multivisceral, liver-intestinal, or isolated intestinal. A peak of at least 4% donor T cells among recipient peripheral blood mononuclear cells was the definition used for donor T cell macrochimerism. The cohort enrolled 24 intestinal transplant recipients, one of whom was a retransplant, and 3 patients without pretransplant specimens were excluded. Anti-thymocyte globulin induction was given to all recipients, followed by maintenance tacrolimus and steroids for 2 to 4 years. Alloreactive clones were identified by sequencing pre-transplant mixed lymphocyte reaction products and comparing these products with unstimulated pre-transplant donor and recipient T cells. Instead of going to the commercial service, samples from a few later patients were sequenced in-house on an Illumina MiSeq and processed with MiXCR. Graft-versus-host and host-versus-graft alloreactive T cell clones were tracked in the graft, circulation and bone marrow after intestinal transplantation using bulk TCR-beta CDR3 sequencing.

According to the study, the label for this sample's time point signals: cells obtained before transplantation from donor or recipient. CD3+CD4+ and CD3+CD8+ populations were FACS-sorted from unstimulated pre-transplant donor and recipient cells taken from spleen or lymph nodes. Library method: the immunoSEQ multiplex PCR assay. For most patients, genomic DNA was isolated with the Qiagen DNeasy Blood and Tissue Kit and shipped frozen to Adaptive Biotechnologies for TCR sequencing. For most patients, genomic DNA was subjected to high-throughput TCR-beta CDR3 sequencing by Adaptive Biotechnologies. The authors processed their data as follows. TCR sequencing data for over 15 patients were retrieved from Adaptive's ImmunoSEQ software; a few other patients were processed with MiXCR and VDJtools. To correct CD4 versus CD8 sorting errors, sequences present in both subsets at a frequency ratio below 5:1 were removed. CDR3 nucleotide sequences shared between donor and recipient were removed because their origin could not be assigned. To be classed as alloreactive, a clone needed at least 2-fold expansion over unstimulated cells and a minimum CFSE-low frequency of 0.002% (template counts) or 0.001% (read counts). Mappable clones were those detected in sequenced pre-transplant spleen, lymph node, or MLR CFSE-low populations of the donor or recipient. The cumulative frequency of alloreactive clones was calculated as a percentage of all sequences, weighted by copy number. The clones in this table, taken by TCRdb from immuneACCESS, are in-frame only. Not every clone is retained; where verified, under half of the shortfall comes from an unresolved V gene, and the cause of the rest is unknown. V, J and clone size reflect that table, while D and trimming were determined from the DNA. The sample table holds about 97,000 clones, of which around 91% were seen once. The ten largest clones take up roughly 0.2% of the sample.

V is cut by 4 bases and J by 3 bases, and the space between the germline ends is 12 bases. The CDR3, cysteine through phenylalanine, is 14 amino acids long. CDR3 DNA only is kept here, 42 bases in frame from base 1. Per the germline V gene (reference sequence), MNHEY is the CDR1 and SMNVEV is the CDR2. Here is what the overall study found, with its caveats: GvH clones were found in recipient bone marrow, and some of the GvH clones appeared earlier in ileal mucosa or blood, which is consistent with an intestinal mucosal origin. Patients with donor T cell macrochimerism had high GvH to HvG T cell clonal ratios in their allografts. Early after transplant, peak levels of circulating GvH clones were found to be associated with declines in HvG clones. The relatively low number and heterogeneity of intestinal transplant patients limited the conclusions.

The receptor's source is a human donor who was the organ donor for an intestinal transplant. The material sequenced was unstimulated CD4+ T cells sorted from spleen or lymph node cells, taken before transplant. The rearranged segments are TRBV27 and TRBJ1-1; the D gene assignment is ambiguous. The nucleotide sequence is TGTGCCAGCAGTTGGAGGCTCCGGGACACTGAAGCTTTCTTT. Its amino acids are CASSWRLRDTEAFF.